Following are 13 T cell receptor beta chains from one sample sequenced in a study of prognosis after radiotherapy for stage I lung cancer. CDR3 of TCR beta was amplified from genomic DNA via a two-round multiplex PCR. First-round PCR amplification was performed with primers specific to each TRBV and TRBJ gene. TCRdb processed the multiplex PCR reads anew with MiXCR; each CDR3 protein has one entry. Here the sample spans about 16,000 distinct CDR3 sequences, 31% being singletons. Source: PBMCs, taken before or after stereotactic body radiation therapy (not recorded which). These receptors originate from a donor over 45 with non-small cell lung cancer.

There are many counts of this clonotype. The chain recombines TRBV30 with TRBJ1-4; no clear D gene. The CDR3 contains 13 residues. Germline V gives CDR1 GTSNPN, CDR2 SVGIG (reference sequence). V lost 5 bases to trimming and J lost 8 bases, with 15 bases between them. DNA for the CDR3: TGTGCCTGGGCCTCCCTACAGAGGGAAAAACTGTTTTTT. Its translation: CAWASLQREKLFF.

This clonotype was counted ten times or more. The chain combines TRBV5-1 with TRBJ1-2; D possibly corresponds to TRBD1 (6 bases). This CDR3 contains 15 residues. V lost 4 bases and J 4 bases, leaving 17 bases between the germline ends. Germline CDR1 reads SGHRS; CDR2 reads YFSETQ. CDR3 nucleotides: TGCGCCAGCAGCCCAACCCAGGGGAGTAGCTATGGCTACACCTTC. Translating it yields CASSPTQGSSYGYTF.

As concerns this clonotype: A far larger clone is one nucleotide away, so this likely arose from a read error. This chain uses TRBV6-2 or TRBV6-3 with TRBJ2-5; 7 bases line up with TRBD2. The V gene end was trimmed by 10 bases and the J gene end by 1 base; junction bases not matched to a gene: 9. Germline CDR1 and CDR2: MNHEY and SVGEGT. The CDR3 extends over 14 amino acids. The CDR3 reads CANGGWEGQETQYF. For the CDR3, the DNA is TGTGCCAACGGGGGTTGGGAGGGCCAAGAGACCCAGTACTTC.

About this clonotype itself: This clone may be a read error of a much larger clone one base away. The J gene is TRBJ2-4, the V gene TRBV6-2 or TRBV6-3; D perhaps matches TRBD2 (5 bases). The V end lost 5 bases, the J end lost 3 bases, and 14 bases lay between the germline ends. The CDR3 extends over 15 amino acids. Germline V CDR1 and CDR2: MNHEY, SVGEGT. The CDR3 loop is CASSQLGSGKNIQYF. DNA for the CDR3: TGTGCCAGCAGTCAACTTGGAAGCGGCAAAAACATTCAGTACTTC.

There are many counts of this clonotype. The rearrangement joins TRBV12-5 to TRBJ1-5; 7 nucleotides line up with TRBD1. Germline lookup yields CDR1 LGHNT and CDR2 FRNRAP. The V segment lost 0 bases and the J segment 5 bases; nucleotides outside the gene matches: 4. The CDR3 is 15 residues long. The CDR3 loop reads CASGLVPGGDQPQHF. CDR3 sequence (DNA): TGTGCTAGTGGTTTGGTCCCAGGGGGAGATCAGCCCCAGCATTTT.

There are many counts of this clonotype. The chain uses TRBV2 and TRBJ2-1; 7 positions agree with TRBD1. Germline V lookup: CDR1 SNHLY, CDR2 FYNNEI. This CDR3 has 13 amino acids. Germline trimming cut 8 bases from V and 2 bases from J; bases unmatched to any gene: 3. The CDR3 bases are TGTGCCAGCGGACAGGAGACCTACAATGAGCAGTTCTTC. It yields the protein CASGQETYNEQFF.

This clonotype has ten or more counts. This chain links TRBV6-1 with TRBJ1-2; D gene uncertain. Looked up from germline, CDR1 is MNHNS and CDR2 is SASEGT. CDR3 size: 14 residues. The ends were cut back, 6 bases at V and 4 bases at J, with 15 bases in the middle. The CDR3: CASRFSGPGYGYTF. In DNA, the CDR3 is TGTGCCAGCAGATTCAGCGGCCCCGGCTATGGCTACACCTTC.

This clonotype has ten or more counts. This sequence joins TRBV30 and TRBJ1-3; 9 positions match TRBD1. With V trimmed by 2 bases and J by 4 bases, 3 bases remained unmatched. Germline loops: CDR1 GTSNPN, CDR2 SVGIG (reference sequence). This CDR3 is built from 14 residues. CDR3 sequence reads: CAWSRGTGGNTIYF. CDR3 sequence (DNA): TGTGCCTGGAGTCGTGGGACAGGGGGAAACACCATATATTTT.

This clonotype has ten or more counts. The V and J genes are TRBV6-5 and TRBJ2-3, with 12 bases fitting TRBD2. The J segment lost 4 bases and the V segment lost 4 bases, leaving 12 bases of the junction unmatched. CDR1 and CDR2 (germline): MNHEY, SVGAGI. There are 18 residues in the CDR3. The CDR3 region has the DNA TGTGCCAGCAGTTTTAGACTAGCGGGAGTTCCCCCCCCAGATACGCAGTATTTT. Translation: CASSFRLAGVPPPDTQYF.

Remarks on this clonotype: One end of the junction fails to match germline, which may point to a read error. The chain carries TRBV5-6 and TRBJ1-6, with unresolved D. The germline gives CDR1 SGHDT, CDR2 YYEEEE. This CDR3 comprises 15 residues. In DNA form, the CDR3 reads TGTGCCAGCAGCCGGGCAGGTTTTGATAATTCACCCCTCCGCTTT. Translated: CASSRAGFDNSPLRF.

This clonotype was observed at least ten times. The chain carries TRBV5-6 and TRBJ2-7; a weak D match, TRBD2 (6 bases). The length of the CDR3 is 17 residues. V shed 0 bases and J shed 0 bases, with 16 bases lying between them. Germline values: CDR1 SGHDT, CDR2 YYEEEE. CDR3 residues: CASSLDYSGVPSYEQYF. CDR3 DNA: TGTGCCAGCAGCTTGGATTACTCGGGGGTCCCCTCCTACGAGCAGTACTTC.

This clonotype was picked up many times. J is TRBJ2-7 and V is TRBV6-5, with 9 bases identical to TRBD1. This CDR3 contains 14 residues. Germline-derived CDR1 and CDR2 are MNHEY and SVGAGI. Trimming at V came to 2 bases and at J to 3 bases, leaving 2 bases not matched to a gene. In DNA, the CDR3 is TGTGCCAGCAGTTACCGGGACAGGGTCTACGAGCAGTACTTC. Translated, it gives CASSYRDRVYEQYF.

This clonotype was recorded at least ten times. The chain recombines TRBV7-7 with TRBJ2-7, with a weak D call TRBD2 (5 bases). CDR3 length: 14 residues. V shed 5 bases and J shed 0 bases, with 11 bases lying between them. Germline values: CDR1 SSHAT, CDR2 FNYEAQ (reference sequence). The CDR3 spells CASSPRGSSYEQYF. CDR3 sequence (DNA): TGTGCCAGCAGCCCCAGAGGGAGCTCCTACGAGCAGTACTTC.